This record looks at one T cell receptor beta chain sequence and its context. This sample was taken from a study of T cell changes during pregnancy in multiple sclerosis. Germline CDR1 is SGHTA and CDR2 is FQGNSA. This CDR3 comprises 13 residues. J lost 4 bases, V lost 8 bases, and 6 bases had no gene match. Data came from immunoSEQ multiplex PCR; TCRdb stores just in-frame clones and leaves some out. The table records approximately 69,000 clones, more than 80% of them present only once. The rearrangement links TRBV7-2 to TRBJ1-2, with 8 positions matching TRBD1. The sequence came from a female donor in good health, enrolled as a control in a pregnancy study. The sample in question was peripheral blood, obtained in the second trimester of pregnancy. CDR3 amino acids: CASRPGGGYGYTF. CDR3 bases: TGTGCCAGCCGCCCAGGGGGCGGCTATGGCTACACCTTC.